This T cell receptor (beta chain) is from a study of Ad26.COV2.S vaccination and SARS-CoV-2 variants. Study-level findings and limits: Vaccine recipients and placebo recipients showed similar non-spike TCR breadth. Analyses of TCR breadth and depth may have underestimated total T cell responses.

Using immunoSEQ multiplex PCR, the repertoire was profiled, and TCRdb retains in-frame clones only, with some absent. Among about 98,000 clones, around 81% were seen once, and the ten largest hold roughly a sixth. About this clone itself: The antigen remains undetermined.

The clonotype was recovered from a human donor who had recovered from COVID-19. The starting material was peripheral blood, obtained after recovery from COVID-19.

In DNA, the CDR3 is TGTGCCAGCAGTCAGGGGGCTTCTCCCCTAGGTTTAGGTGGCTACACCTTC. It yields the protein CASSQGASPLGLGGYTF. The chain employs TRBV11-2 and TRBJ1-2, with TRBD1 matching over 8 bases. After removal of 6 bases from V and 7 bases from J, the junction contained 19 bases not matched to a gene. The germline V gene encodes CDR1 SGHAT and CDR2 FQNNGV. CDR3 size: 17 residues. The variable domain in full, with the rest retrieved from reference TRBV11-2 and TRBJ1-2, is EAGVAQSPRYKIIEKRQSVAFWCNPISGHATLYWYQQILGQGPKLLIQFQNNGVVDDSQLPKDRFSAERLKGVDSTLKIQPAKLEDSAVYLCASSQGASPLGLGGYTFGSGTRLTVV.